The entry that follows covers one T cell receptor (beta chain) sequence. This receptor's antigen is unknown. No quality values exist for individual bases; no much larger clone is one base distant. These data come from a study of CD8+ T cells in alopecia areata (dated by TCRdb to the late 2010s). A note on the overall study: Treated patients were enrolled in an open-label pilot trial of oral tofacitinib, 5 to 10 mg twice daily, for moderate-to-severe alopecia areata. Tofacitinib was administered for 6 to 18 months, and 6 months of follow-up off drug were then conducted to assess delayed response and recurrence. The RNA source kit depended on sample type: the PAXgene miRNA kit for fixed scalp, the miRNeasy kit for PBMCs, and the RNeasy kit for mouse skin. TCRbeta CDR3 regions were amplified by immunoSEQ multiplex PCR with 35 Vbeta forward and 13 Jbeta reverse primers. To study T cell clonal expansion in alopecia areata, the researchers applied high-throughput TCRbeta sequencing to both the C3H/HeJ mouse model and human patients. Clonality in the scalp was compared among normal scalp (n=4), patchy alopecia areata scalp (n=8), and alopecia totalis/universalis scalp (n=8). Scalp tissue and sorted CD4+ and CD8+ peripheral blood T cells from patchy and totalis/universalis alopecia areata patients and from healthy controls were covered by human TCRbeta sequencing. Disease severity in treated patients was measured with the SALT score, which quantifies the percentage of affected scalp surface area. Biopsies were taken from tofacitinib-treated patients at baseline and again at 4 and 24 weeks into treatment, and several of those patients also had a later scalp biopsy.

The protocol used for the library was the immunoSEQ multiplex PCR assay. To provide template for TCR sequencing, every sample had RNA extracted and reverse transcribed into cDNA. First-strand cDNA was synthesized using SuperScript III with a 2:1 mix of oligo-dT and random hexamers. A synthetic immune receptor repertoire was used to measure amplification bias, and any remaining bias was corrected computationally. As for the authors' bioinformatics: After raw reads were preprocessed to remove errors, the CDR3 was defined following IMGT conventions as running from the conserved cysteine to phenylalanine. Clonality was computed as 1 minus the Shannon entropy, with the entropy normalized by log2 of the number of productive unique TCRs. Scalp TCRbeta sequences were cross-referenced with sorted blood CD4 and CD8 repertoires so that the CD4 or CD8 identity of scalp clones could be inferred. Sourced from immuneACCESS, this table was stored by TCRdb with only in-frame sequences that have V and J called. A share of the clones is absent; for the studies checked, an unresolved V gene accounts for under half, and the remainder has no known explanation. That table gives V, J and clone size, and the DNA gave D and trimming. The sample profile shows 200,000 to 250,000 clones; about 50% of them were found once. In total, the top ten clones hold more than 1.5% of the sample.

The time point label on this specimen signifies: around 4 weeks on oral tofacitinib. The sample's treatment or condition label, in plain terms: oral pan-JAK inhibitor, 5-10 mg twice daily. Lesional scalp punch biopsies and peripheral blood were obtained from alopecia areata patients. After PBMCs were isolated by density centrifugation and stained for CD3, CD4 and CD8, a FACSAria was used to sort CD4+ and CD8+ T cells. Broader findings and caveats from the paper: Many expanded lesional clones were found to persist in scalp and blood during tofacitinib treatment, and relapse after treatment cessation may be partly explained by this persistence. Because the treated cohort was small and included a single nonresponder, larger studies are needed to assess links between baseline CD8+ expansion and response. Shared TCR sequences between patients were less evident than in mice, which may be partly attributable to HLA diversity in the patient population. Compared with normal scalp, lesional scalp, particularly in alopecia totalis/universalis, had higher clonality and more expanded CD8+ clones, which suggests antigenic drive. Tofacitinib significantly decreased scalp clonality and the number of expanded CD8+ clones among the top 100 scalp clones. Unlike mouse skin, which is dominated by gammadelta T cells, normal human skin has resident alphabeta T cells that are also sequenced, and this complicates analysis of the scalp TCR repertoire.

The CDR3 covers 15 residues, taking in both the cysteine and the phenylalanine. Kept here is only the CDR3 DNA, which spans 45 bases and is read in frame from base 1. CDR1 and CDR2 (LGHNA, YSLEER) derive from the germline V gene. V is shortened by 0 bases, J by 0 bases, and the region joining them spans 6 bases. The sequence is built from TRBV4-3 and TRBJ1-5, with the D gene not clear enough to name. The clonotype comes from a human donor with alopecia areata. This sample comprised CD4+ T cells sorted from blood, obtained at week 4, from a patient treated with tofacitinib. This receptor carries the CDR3 CASSQEGYSNQPQHF. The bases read TGCGCCAGCAGCCAAGAGGGGTATAGCAATCAGCCCCAGCATTTT.